The source of this TCR beta chain is a study of OX40 agonist ivuxolimab in advanced cancers. Whole-study context: The mean age was roughly 60 years, ranging from roughly 23 to 79, with 65% to 85% of participants male.

V was clipped by 4 bases and J by 2 bases, with 13 bases between them. CDR1 and CDR2 (germline): SGHDT, YYEEEE. The CDR3 runs 14 residues. Details on this clone: Its antigen remains unidentified.

Sequenced by immunoSEQ multiplex PCR; TCRdb stores in-frame clones only, minus some. The table records about 69,000 clones, roughly 87% of them present only once. Whole-study findings and limits: At 0.1 to 3.0 mg/kg, clonal expansion of CD4+ and CD8+ blood T cells had occurred by week 6. In the 0.1-3.0 mg/kg groups, partial responders showed among the lowest expansion.

Sequencing was performed on CD4+ or CD8+ T cells sorted from blood, taken in a trial of the OX40 agonist ivuxolimab. The genes are TRBV5-6 and TRBJ2-7, with D perhaps TRBD1 (6 bases). The receptor was derived from an adult with an advanced solid tumor such as melanoma, head and neck, liver or kidney cancer. The CDR3 DNA follows: TGTGCCAGCAGCGCGTACAGGGAGACCTACGAGCAGTACTTC. Its translation is CASSAYRETYEQYF.